These 9 T cell receptor beta chains were sequenced from one sample in a study of shared clonotypes between healthy human individuals. Assay: immunoSEQ multiplex PCR; the TCRdb copy retains only in-frame clones and omits some. The table lists around 450,000 clones, 70% to 80% of them singletons. Material: PBMCs. The origin of the receptors is a woman between 40 and 55 years old in good health. Some clones in this sample may be carry-over from other donors' samples.

The chain has TRBV6-5 and TRBJ2-5, with D maybe TRBD1 (6 bases). CDR3 length: 15 residues. From germline, CDR1 is MNHEY and CDR2 SVGAGI. The V gene lost 6 bases and the J gene lost 5 bases, with 19 bases spanning the gap. The CDR3 DNA is TGTGCCAGCAGGCCACTATACAGGGTGGAGGAGACCCAGTACTTC. The encoded protein is CASRPLYRVEETQYF.

In this sample, this clone turned up once. The gene calls are TRBV7-9 and TRBJ2-3; D may be TRBD1 or TRBD2 (5 bases each). Germline CDR1 reads SEHNR; CDR2 reads FQNEAQ (reference sequence). The germline V and J ends were trimmed by 9 bases and 0 bases, with 10 bases remaining between them. The CDR3 length is 13 residues. The DNA of the CDR3 is TGTGCCAGGGGGGACCCTAGCACAGATACGCAGTATTTT. It translates to CARGDPSTDTQYF.

J is TRBJ2-7 and V is TRBV28, with D perhaps assigned TRBD1 or TRBD2 (5 bases each). Germline CDR1 and CDR2: MDHEN and SYDVKM. The CDR3 covers 14 residues. Deletions cut 0 bases from V and 0 bases from J, with 6 bases between. The chain's CDR3 is CASSLWGVSYEQYF. The CDR3 DNA reads as TGTGCCAGCAGTTTATGGGGGGTCTCCTACGAGCAGTACTTC.

The sample holds one count of this clone. V gene TRBV28 combines with J gene TRBJ1-2, with 7 bases that match TRBD1. Germline CDR1 MDHEN, CDR2 SYDVKM. CDR3 length: 15 amino acids. The ends lost 4 bases at V and 3 bases at J; junction bases unmatched: 8. Here the CDR3 reads CASSSPGQSHYGYTF. The CDR3 nucleotides are TGTGCCAGCAGTTCCCCGGGACAGAGTCACTATGGCTACACCTTC.

This clone has just a few counts. Other DNA sequences of this sample code for an identical CDR3. V gene TRBV7-6 combines with J gene TRBJ1-1; D is uncertain. There are 13 residues in the CDR3. Trimming took off 0 bases at V and 4 bases at J, with 6 bases between the two ends. Germline V gene lookup returns CDR1 SGHVS and CDR2 FNYEAQ. CDR3 in amino acids: CASSLALSTEAFF. DNA for the CDR3: TGTGCCAGCAGCTTAGCGTTGAGCACTGAAGCTTTCTTT.

This clone was counted a few times. The chain links TRBV4-1 to TRBJ1-1, with D possibly TRBD1 on 6 matching bases. Germline V lookup: CDR1 MGHRA, CDR2 YSYEKL. V shed 0 bases and J shed 0 bases, with 14 bases lying between them. The CDR3 extends over 17 amino acids. The CDR3 coding sequence is TGCGCCAGCAGCCAAGATAGCAGAACAGGGATGAACACTGAAGCTTTCTTT. The encoded protein is CASSQDSRTGMNTEAFF.

J is TRBJ2-1 and V is TRBV9; TRBD2 agrees at 12 bases. CDR3 size: 15 residues. Germline values: CDR1 SGDLS, CDR2 YYNGEE. V lost 5 bases, J lost 4 bases, and 4 bases stayed unmatched. The CDR3 sequence: CASSFGLAGYNEQFF. The CDR3 nucleotides read TGTGCCAGCAGTTTTGGACTAGCGGGATACAATGAGCAGTTCTTC.

This rearrangement joins TRBV30 to TRBJ2-7, with TRBD2 as a possible D gene (6 bases). CDR3 size: 14 residues. Trimming stripped 2 bases from V and 3 bases from J, with 14 bases between. Germline-derived CDR1 and CDR2 are GTSNPN and SVGIG (reference sequence). The CDR3 nucleotides read TGTGCCTGGAGTCTCGGCGGGATGGGCTACGAGCAGTACTTC. Protein: CAWSLGGMGYEQYF.

The chain combines TRBV2 with TRBJ1-4, with 10 nucleotides matching TRBD1. This CDR3 region has 13 residues. Germline loops: CDR1 SNHLY, CDR2 FYNNEI. J lost 8 bases, V lost 6 bases, and 3 bases had no gene match. The CDR3 DNA reads as TGTGCCAGCAGGGAGGACAGGGGGGAAAAACTGTTTTTT. Translating it yields CASREDRGEKLFF. The whole variable domain, remainder taken from reference TRBV2 and TRBJ1-4, is EPEVTQTPSHQVTQMGQEVILRCVPISNHLYFYWYRQILGQKVEFLVSFYNNEISEKSEIFDDQFSVERPDGSNFTLKIRSTKLEDSAMYFCASREDRGEKLFFGSGTQLSVL.